The T cell receptor (beta chain) under discussion was sequenced for a study of CD8+ T cells in alopecia areata. Germline CDR1 is SEHNR and CDR2 is FQNEAQ (reference sequence). The V end lost 2 bases, the J end lost 5 bases, and 15 bases lay between the germline ends. The CDR3 length is 15 residues. Sequencing relied on a cDNA template that was reverse transcribed from extracted RNA. Sequencing was performed with immunoSEQ multiplex PCR; in TCRdb, only in-frame clones are kept and a portion is missing. The table shows about 210,000 clones, with roughly two fifths occurring only once. Treatment meaning: oral pan-JAK inhibitor, 5-10 mg twice daily. This clone was detected a few times.

The chain couples TRBV7-9 to TRBJ2-5, with D tentatively TRBD1 (5 bases). The source of this sequence is a human donor with alopecia areata. The sequences come from CD4+ T cells sorted from blood, collected at roughly week 36, from a patient treated with tofacitinib. Written as DNA, the CDR3 is TGTGCCAGCAGCTTACCCAGGGTTGTCCAGGAGACCCAGTACTTC. This gives the protein CASSLPRVVQETQYF.